The rows below give T cell receptor beta chains drawn from one sample of a study of blood T cell repertoires in COVID-19. The repertoire was sequenced with immunoSEQ multiplex PCR; TCRdb's copy has only in-frame clones and lacks some. The repertoire has 150,000 to 200,000 clones, around four fifths of them found once; the top ten carry around 13%. The sequencing sample was made of peripheral blood. The receptors were gathered from a man in his 70s who had recovered from COVID-19. Both conserved end residues are trimmed from each CDR3. The D gene is left open where the match is weak.

v_call	d_call	j_call	cdr3_aa
TRBV28	TRBD2	TRBJ2-7	ASSFWPGREGKYEQY
TRBV7-8	TRBD2	TRBJ2-7	ASSLAWPASGYEQY
TRBV28	TRBD1	TRBJ1-6	ASSLETGGKASPLH
TRBV12-3/TRBV12-4	NA	TRBJ2-2	ASSLSQAGELF
TRBV7-8	NA	TRBJ2-5	ASSLADLPGETQY
TRBV11-2	TRBD1	TRBJ1-2	ASSSVGQGKSLNYGYT
TRBV5-4	TRBD1	TRBJ1-6	ASSIDRGNSPLH
TRBV5-4	NA	TRBJ2-7	ASSRGAGQSYEQY
TRBV3-1/TRBV3-2	TRBD2	TRBJ2-1	ASSPPGLAGVREQF
TRBV19	NA	TRBJ1-2	ASSIPGQTNYGYT
TRBV28	NA	TRBJ2-5	ASSLETDTETQY
TRBV29-1	TRBD1	TRBJ2-1	SFGQGYEQF
TRBV7-6	NA	TRBJ2-7	ASSLTRQAYEQY
TRBV25-1	TRBD1	TRBJ2-7	ATQGQQFYEQY
TRBV7-9	TRBD1	TRBJ2-2	ASSRRNRDSTGELF
TRBV15	TRBD2	TRBJ2-2	ATSRGGLGDTGELF
TRBV7-6	TRBD1	TRBJ2-3	ASSLGTGGFADTQY
TRBV7-9	NA	TRBJ2-1	ASSFGQRLIDEQF
TRBV28	NA	TRBJ1-3	ASSTNSGNTIY
TRBV27	TRBD2	TRBJ2-7	ASSLTSGRRDEQY
TRBV3-1/TRBV3-2	TRBD1	TRBJ1-1	ASSRSRGLNTEAF
TRBV3-1/TRBV3-2	NA	TRBJ2-2	ASSRQNTGELF
TRBV5-1	NA	TRBJ1-2	ASSGGHNYGYT
TRBV3-1/TRBV3-2	NA	TRBJ2-1	ASSPETSSSGNEQF
TRBV6-5	NA	TRBJ2-5	ASSNSPGRKETQY
TRBV19	TRBD1	TRBJ1-2	ASRDRGGASGYT
TRBV19	TRBD1	TRBJ1-3	ASSANRGFSGNTIY
TRBV6-1	TRBD2	TRBJ2-1	ASSEPSGSSYNEQF
TRBV2	NA	TRBJ2-5	ASSVLGVETQY
TRBV4-1	TRBD2	TRBJ2-3	ASSQGSSGRAGTDTQY
TRBV10-1	NA	TRBJ1-1	ASSASVNTEAF
TRBV2	TRBD1	TRBJ1-4	ASSPRQGSGKLF
TRBV4-1	TRBD2	TRBJ2-2	ASSQVPASGRAGVTGELF
TRBV2	NA	TRBJ2-2	ASSERGWTGELF
TRBV28	NA	TRBJ2-2	ASSPPRISYRSGELF
TRBV3-1/TRBV3-2	NA	TRBJ1-4	ASSHEGATNEKLF
TRBV9	NA	TRBJ2-5	ASSVEAVETQY
TRBV2	NA	TRBJ1-1	ASSEAPGRATEAF
TRBV4-3	NA	TRBJ1-4	ASSQASGGATNEKLF
TRBV5-4	NA	TRBJ2-2	ASSLAGRNTGELF
TRBV6-5	TRBD2	TRBJ2-5	ASSRTSRETQY
TRBV19	TRBD2	TRBJ2-3	ASSTGLAGGPSADTQY
TRBV6-5	NA	TRBJ1-1	ASSLSGKNTEAF
TRBV7-9	NA	TRBJ1-1	ASRQDTEAF
TRBV28	NA	TRBJ2-1	ASSLSWGAYNEQF
TRBV7-2	TRBD2	TRBJ2-1	ASSLGHGQTGTNYNEQF
TRBV3-1/TRBV3-2	NA	TRBJ1-6	ASSQTVYNSPLH
TRBV3-1/TRBV3-2	NA	TRBJ1-4	ASSQVTGQNEKLF